Below, 17 T cell receptor beta chains from the same sample are listed, as sequenced in a study of type 1 and type 2 diabetes patients. PCR was run on genomic DNA. Amplification of the beta chain CDR3 used 30 forward and 13 reverse multiplex primers. MiXCR was run by TCRdb on the multiplex PCR reads, yielding one entry per CDR3 protein. The table has around 300,000 distinct CDR3 sequences, around 47% seen once. Sequencing input: peripheral blood mononuclear cells (PBMCs). The receptors shown here come from a man aged 18 to 35 with type 2 diabetes.

The chain carries TRBV19 and TRBJ2-5, with unresolved D. CDR1 and CDR2 from the germline V gene are LNHDA and SQIVND (reference sequence). There are 14 residues in the CDR3. Trimming cost V 5 bases and J 2 bases, with 12 bases left between them. CDR3 bases: TGTGCCAGTAGTTCGATCAGAGGTCAAGAGACCCAGTACTTC. Residues: CASSSIRGQETQYF. Full variable domain (missing parts from reference TRBV19 and TRBJ2-5): DGGITQSPKYLFRKEGQNVTLSCEQNLNHDAMYWYRQDPGQGLRLIYYSQIVNDFQKGDIAEGYSVSREKKESFPLTVTSAQKNPTAFYLCASSSIRGQETQYFGPGTRLLVL.

J is TRBJ1-2 and V is TRBV5-1, with 9 nucleotides matching TRBD1. CDR1 is SGHRS and CDR2 is YFSETQ in the germline V gene. With 7 bases clipped from V and 2 bases from J, the junction kept 6 bases outside the gene matches. This CDR3 spans 14 amino acids. The CDR3 region is CASSRDRANYGYTF. The CDR3 DNA is TGCGCCAGCTCTCGGGACAGGGCAAACTATGGCTACACCTTC. The full variable domain, completed using reference TRBV5-1 and TRBJ1-2, is KAGVTQTPRYLIKTRGQQVTLSCSPISGHRSVSWYQQTPGQGLQFLFEYFSETQRNKGNFPGRFSGRQFSNSRSEMNVSTLELGDSALYLCASSRDRANYGYTFGSGTRLTVV.

This rearrangement joins TRBV7-8 to TRBJ2-5; 8 bases map to TRBD1. Germline CDR1 SGHVS, CDR2 FQNEAQ. Unmatched junction bases numbered 6, after V lost 5 bases and J lost 4 bases. This CDR3 is 14 amino acids long. The CDR3 reads CASSRQGLRETQYF. CDR3 DNA sequence: TGTGCCAGCAGCCGACAGGGGTTGAGAGAGACCCAGTACTTC.

V gene TRBV27 combines with J gene TRBJ2-2, with 7 bases that match TRBD1. CDR1 and CDR2 from the germline V gene are MNHEY and SMNVEV (reference sequence). Unmatched junction bases numbered 4, after V lost 6 bases and J lost 6 bases. The CDR3 has 13 amino acids. The CDR3 nucleotides are TGTGCCAGCAGGCAGCAGGGGGCCGGGGAGCTGTTTTTT. Its protein is CASRQQGAGELFF.

The table lists this clonotype with a few counts. This chain uses TRBV20-1 with TRBJ2-7; maybe TRBD1 (6 bases). Trimming pared 4 bases from V and 5 bases from J, leaving 15 bases between. The CDR3 loop spans 13 amino acids. Germline CDR1 DFQATT, CDR2 SNEGSKA (reference sequence). Here the CDR3 DNA reads TGCAGTGCTACAGGGGAGTGGATCCACGAGCAGTACTTC. Its translation is CSATGEWIHEQYF.

Turning to this clonotype: A much more abundant neighbour one base away suggests this may be a read error. Likely a read error: the CDR3 ends without its conserved phenylalanine or tryptophan. The J gene is TRBJ1-4, the V gene TRBV5-1; 9 bases map to TRBD1. The length of the CDR3 is 20 residues. The V segment lost 4 bases and the J segment 2 bases; nucleotides outside the gene matches: 18. From germline, CDR1 is SGHRS and CDR2 YFSETQ. CDR3 loop: CASSLSAGTGRGATNEKLFL. For the CDR3, the DNA is TGCGCCAGCAGCCTATCCGCCGGGACAGGGAGGGGTGCTACTAATGAAAAACTGTTTTTA.

J is TRBJ1-5 and V is TRBV2; D is uncertain. In germline, CDR1 is SNHLY, CDR2 FYNNEI. The length of the CDR3 is 15 residues. Trimming cost V 3 bases and J 3 bases, with 12 bases left between them. Written as DNA, the CDR3 is TGTGCCAGCAGTGACACCGGGCCACTCAATCAGCCCCAGCATTTT. Its translation is CASSDTGPLNQPQHF.

The chain couples TRBV27 to TRBJ1-5; 8 nucleotides agree with TRBD1. Trimming cost V 3 bases and J 1 base; bases outside gene matches: 2. CDR3 length: 15 amino acids. Germline V gene lookup returns CDR1 MNHEY and CDR2 SMNVEV (reference sequence). This CDR3 reads CASSLDRASNQPQHF. Written as DNA, the CDR3 is TGTGCCAGCAGTTTGGACAGGGCGAGCAATCAGCCCCAGCATTTT.

V gene TRBV19 combines with J gene TRBJ1-1; 8 bases agree with TRBD1. The CDR3 is made up of 12 amino acids. CDR1 and CDR2 from the germline V gene are LNHDA and SQIVND (reference sequence). Trimming took 6 bases from V and 9 from J; bases not matched to a gene: 6. The CDR3 DNA reads as TGTGCCAGTAGCTACGGACAGGGAAAAGCTTTCTTT. Its translation: CASSYGQGKAFF.

In this sample, this clonotype turned up a few times. This chain links TRBV27 with TRBJ1-6, with 9 bases fitting TRBD1. Per germline, CDR1 MNHEY and CDR2 SMNVEV (reference sequence). This CDR3 spans 14 amino acids. Trimming at V came to 3 bases and at J to 8 bases, leaving 2 bases not matched to a gene. CDR3 sequence: CASSLGQGYSPLHF. In nucleotides, the CDR3 is TGTGCCAGCAGTTTGGGACAGGGTTATTCACCCCTCCACTTT.

This clonotype was found a few times. The chain joins TRBV29-1 to TRBJ2-1; TRBD2 aligns across 7 bases. The CDR3 runs 12 residues. V gave up 3 bases and J gave up 10 bases; unmatched junction bases: 6. The germline V gene has CDR1 SQVTM and CDR2 ANQGSEA. CDR3 sequence reads: CSVDGRSREQFF. CDR3 DNA: TGCAGCGTTGACGGGAGGTCGCGGGAGCAGTTCTTC.

The chain carries TRBV3-1 and TRBJ2-5; TRBD2 is a possible D gene (5 bases). There are 14 residues in the CDR3. Germline assignment: CDR1 LGHDT and CDR2 YNNKEL (reference sequence). V lost 1 base and J lost 4, with 10 bases in between. CDR3 coding DNA: TGTGCCAGCAGCCAAGGAGAGGGAACAGAGACCCAGTACTTC. Translating gives CASSQGEGTETQYF.

The rearrangement uses TRBV7-8 and TRBJ1-2; perhaps TRBD1 as D (6 bases). V was shortened by 1 base and J by 5 bases, with 23 bases between the two germline ends. The germline CDR1 and CDR2 sequences are SGHVS and FQNEAQ. The CDR3 extends over 18 amino acids. This CDR3 reads CASSLVPPDRPIPYGYTF. The DNA for the CDR3 is TGTGCCAGCAGCTTAGTCCCCCCTGACAGGCCGATTCCTTATGGCTACACCTTC.

This clonotype has only a few counts. The chain combines TRBV7-8 with TRBJ2-1; 7 nucleotides align to TRBD1. The CDR3 runs 16 residues. Germline lookup yields CDR1 SGHVS and CDR2 FQNEAQ. V lost 3 bases and J lost 0; bases outside the gene matches: 5. CDR3 bases: TGTGCCAGCAGCTTCCCGACAGGGAGCTCCTACAATGAGCAGTTCTTC. Amino acids: CASSFPTGSSYNEQFF.

This chain uses TRBV2 with TRBJ2-3; 11 nucleotides match TRBD2. Looked up from germline, CDR1 is SNHLY and CDR2 is FYNNEI. The CDR3 has 16 amino acids. V gave up 2 bases and J gave up 2 bases; unmatched junction bases: 3. CDR3 sequence: CASSEPSGGYTDTQYF. The CDR3 bases are TGTGCCAGCAGTGAACCTAGCGGGGGGTACACAGATACGCAGTATTTT. The whole variable domain, remainder taken from reference TRBV2 and TRBJ2-3, is EPEVTQTPSHQVTQMGQEVILRCVPISNHLYFYWYRQILGQKVEFLVSFYNNEISEKSEIFDDQFSVERPDGSNFTLKIRSTKLEDSAMYFCASSEPSGGYTDTQYFGPGTRLTVL.

This clonotype occurred a few times. CDR3 DNA: TGTGCCAGCAGCTTCCGGGACCAAAGGCGTCATGAGCAGTTCTTC. It is translated as CASSFRDQRRHEQFF. V usage is TRBV7-6 and J usage is TRBJ2-1, with D possibly being TRBD1 or TRBD2 (5 bases each). Trimming removed 3 bases from V and 8 bases from J, with 17 bases in between. The length of the CDR3 is 15 residues. Per germline, CDR1 SGHVS and CDR2 FNYEAQ.

The genes are TRBV7-2 and TRBJ1-2; D is unresolved. The germline V gene encodes CDR1 SGHTA and CDR2 FQGNSA. V gave up 5 bases and J gave up 0 bases, with 7 bases separating them. The CDR3 contains 13 residues. The CDR3 DNA sequence: TGTGCCAGCAGCCGGGGAACTAACTATGGCTACACCTTC. Its protein product is CASSRGTNYGYTF.